Presented here are 5 T cell receptor beta chains from one specimen sequenced in a study of identical twins. TCRdb re-called the 5' RACE reads with MiXCR, one entry per CDR3 protein. The sample includes under 300,000 distinct CDR3 sequences, 6.5% to 9.5% of them seen just once. The sample was also reused in another study, on yellow fever vaccine responses in identical twins.

Material: CD8+ T cells sorted from blood. These receptors came from a woman aged 18 to 35 in good health.

This chain connects TRBV10-3 to TRBJ2-3; D not certain. The germline V gene encodes CDR1 ENHRY and CDR2 SYGVKD. Deletions cut 0 bases from V and 4 bases from J, with 5 bases between. CDR3 length equals 13 residues. CDR3 sequence (DNA): TGTGCCATCAGTGAGTCGGCAGCAGATACGCAGTATTTT. It specifies CAISESAADTQYF.

Many counts were recorded for this clonotype. J is TRBJ2-7 and V is TRBV7-8; 10 nucleotides match TRBD2. CDR1 SGHVS and CDR2 FQNEAQ come from the germline V gene. The CDR3 sequence is 16 residues long. The V and J ends lost 1 base and 6 bases, in that order; junction bases with no gene match: 9. The CDR3 DNA sequence: TGTGCCAGCAGCTTAGACGAGGCGCTAGCGGGAGTCGAGCAGTACTTC. Translation: CASSLDEALAGVEQYF.

In this sample, this clonotype turned up many times. The rearrangement links TRBV4-3 to TRBJ2-1; 11 positions match TRBD1. The CDR3 loop spans 15 amino acids. The V gene's germline CDR1 is LGHNA and CDR2 YSLEER. V lost 4 bases to trimming and J lost 5 bases; unmatched junction nucleotides: 4. CDR3 sequence: CASSPGQGAHNEQFF. In DNA, the CDR3 is TGCGCCAGCAGCCCTGGACAGGGGGCCCACAATGAGCAGTTCTTC.

This clonotype was seen a few times. The rearrangement links TRBV29-1 to TRBJ2-6; no clear D gene. V was pared by 0 bases and J by 0 bases, with 9 bases between. The CDR3 is made up of 16 amino acids. Germline assignment: CDR1 SQVTM and CDR2 ANQGSEA. The CDR3 DNA reads TGCAGCGTTGAAGAGGGCAGCGACTCTGGGGCCAACGTCCTGACTTTC. This translates into CSVEEGSDSGANVLTF. The entire variable domain, with the rest obtained from reference TRBV29-1 and TRBJ2-6, is as follows: SAVISQKPSRDICQRGTSLTIQCQVDSQVTMMFWYRQQPGQSLTLIATANQGSEATYESGFVIDKFPISRPNLTFSTLTVSNMSPEDSSIYLCSVEEGSDSGANVLTFGAGSRLTVL.

The V and J genes are TRBV6-1 and TRBJ2-3; 9 positions match TRBD2. The germline CDR1 and CDR2 sequences are MNHNS and SASEGT. The CDR3 runs to 16 residues. The V segment lost 2 bases and the J segment 2 bases; nucleotides outside the gene matches: 5. The CDR3 protein is CASSESLAGITDTQYF. DNA of the CDR3: TGTGCCAGCAGTGAAAGTCTAGCGGGAATCACAGATACGCAGTATTTT.